One and the same sample provided the 19 T cell receptor beta chains below, sequenced in a study of cytomegalovirus exposure and HLA in healthy donors. Amplification used 60 Vbeta primers and 13 Jbeta primers. Assay: immunoSEQ multiplex PCR; the TCRdb copy retains only in-frame clones and omits some. The data show 100,000 to 120,000 clones, under 80% seen once. Sequencing used PBMCs. The receptors stem from a middle-aged woman in good health and CMV-seropositive.

This clone was seen only once. The chain uses TRBV6-1 and TRBJ1-2; 11 nucleotides align to TRBD1. The CDR3 spans 15 residues. Germline V gives CDR1 MNHNS, CDR2 SASEGT. Trimming cost V 4 bases and J 0 bases; bases outside gene matches: 1. The CDR3 reads CASSGGQGANYGYTF. The CDR3 DNA reads TGTGCCAGCAGTGGGGGACAGGGGGCTAACTATGGCTACACCTTC.

The chain carries TRBV5-1 and TRBJ2-7; 8 nucleotides match TRBD1. The V and J ends lost 4 bases and 2 bases, in that order; junction bases with no gene match: 8. Germline V gene sequence: CDR1 SGHRS, CDR2 YFSETQ. The CDR3 is 15 amino acids. For the CDR3, the DNA is TGCGCCAGCAGCCCATTGGCGGGACAGGCCTACGAGCAGTACTTC. It is translated as CASSPLAGQAYEQYF.

The genes are TRBV18 and TRBJ1-2, with 7 nucleotides matching TRBD1. Per the germline V gene, CDR1 is KGHSH and CDR2 is LQKENI. Trimming removed 0 bases from V and 6 bases from J; junction bases left unmatched: 7. This CDR3 comprises 15 residues. Here the CDR3 reads CASSPPSTGKNGYTF. DNA of the CDR3: TGTGCCAGCTCACCACCGTCGACAGGGAAGAATGGCTACACCTTC.

This chain uses TRBV7-3 with TRBJ1-2; D uncertain. With 1 base removed from V and 2 bases from J, the gap between germline ends came to 8 bases. The CDR3 is made up of 14 amino acids. The germline CDR1 and CDR2 sequences are SGHTA and FQGTGA. The CDR3: CASSLMPANYGYTF. CDR3 nucleotides: TGTGCCAGCAGCTTAATGCCAGCGAACTATGGCTACACCTTC.

The genes are TRBV18 and TRBJ2-1, with D possibly being TRBD2 (7 bases). CDR1 and CDR2 from the germline V gene are KGHSH and LQKENI. V was trimmed by 3 bases and J by 8 bases, leaving 11 bases between them. This CDR3 has 13 amino acids. CDR3 protein: CASSPSGGHEQFF. CDR3 bases: TGTGCCAGCTCACCTTCCGGGGGGCATGAGCAGTTCTTC.

This chain connects TRBV2 to TRBJ1-3; 7 bases are shared with TRBD1. V shed 6 bases and J 4 bases; nucleotides not matched to a gene: 3. This CDR3 is built from 13 residues. In germline, CDR1 is SNHLY, CDR2 FYNNEI. Here the CDR3 reads CASSLRGGNTIYF. In DNA, the CDR3 is TGTGCCAGCAGCCTCAGGGGGGGAAACACCATATATTTT.

The chain carries TRBV4-1 and TRBJ2-1; 10 bases agree with TRBD2. Germline values: CDR1 MGHRA, CDR2 YSYEKL. This CDR3 contains 15 residues. J gave up 7 bases and V 1 base, and 4 bases lay outside the gene matches. The CDR3 reads CASSQGAGGLNEQFF. CDR3 DNA: TGCGCCAGCAGCCAAGGAGCGGGGGGGCTTAATGAGCAGTTCTTC.

In nucleotides, the CDR3 is TGTGCCAGCAGTTACGGGTCAGACAGGAGAGGAACTGAAGCTTTCTTT. This encodes CASSYGSDRRGTEAFF. This chain links TRBV6-6 with TRBJ1-1; possibly TRBD1 for D (6 bases). The CDR3 is 16 residues long. The V gene lost 2 bases and the J gene lost 5 bases, with 18 bases spanning the gap. CDR1 is MNHNY, CDR2 SVGAGI, per germline (reference sequence).

The chain recombines TRBV6-1 with TRBJ1-2; D not certain. Germline loops: CDR1 MNHNS, CDR2 SASEGT. With 1 base removed from V and 4 bases from J, the gap between germline ends came to 10 bases. This CDR3 contains 14 residues. The CDR3: CASSEGATIYGYTF. CDR3 in DNA: TGTGCCAGCAGTGAAGGGGCCACCATCTATGGCTACACCTTC.

The rearrangement uses TRBV6-6 and TRBJ2-7; D is possibly TRBD2 (5 bases). The CDR3 extends over 13 amino acids. Germline loops: CDR1 MNHNY, CDR2 SVGAGI (reference sequence). V lost 5 bases to trimming and J lost 1 base, with 9 bases between them. The chain's CDR3 is CASSRTQSYEQYF. The DNA for the CDR3 is TGTGCCAGCAGTCGGACTCAGTCCTACGAGCAGTACTTC.

This clone appeared once. The genes are TRBV7-9 and TRBJ1-2; tentative D call: TRBD1 (5 bases). V was clipped by 4 bases and J by 4 bases, with 10 bases between them. CDR1 and CDR2 (germline): SEHNR, FQNEAQ (reference sequence). The CDR3 has 13 amino acids. The CDR3 coding sequence is TGTGCCAGCAGCTATCAGGGATCCTATGGCTACACCTTC. Its protein is CASSYQGSYGYTF.

This clone was counted between two and nine times. This sequence joins TRBV6-1 and TRBJ2-3, with 9 bases matching TRBD2. Per the germline V gene, CDR1 is MNHNS and CDR2 is SASEGT. The CDR3 runs to 14 residues. V shed 8 bases and J 10 bases; nucleotides not matched to a gene: 13. The CDR3 bases are TGTGCCAGCGTTGGTCTAGCGGGGAGACAGGCGCAGTATTTT. Translation: CASVGLAGRQAQYF.

This clone came up once. This rearrangement joins TRBV18 to TRBJ2-7; D gene uncertain. CDR3 length: 14 residues. CDR1 and CDR2 (germline): KGHSH, LQKENI. The ends were cut back, 2 bases at V and 0 bases at J, with 8 bases in the middle. CDR3 DNA: TGTGCCAGCTCACCAATGGCCCCCTCCTACGAGCAGTACTTC. The encoded protein is CASSPMAPSYEQYF.

The CDR3 coding sequence is TGTGCCAGTAGTATAGACCTCAGGGGTCACACTGAAGCTTTCTTT. This sequence encodes CASSIDLRGHTEAFF. This rearrangement joins TRBV19 to TRBJ1-1; D perhaps matches TRBD1 (6 bases). This CDR3 has 15 residues. Germline V gene lookup returns CDR1 LNHDA and CDR2 SQIVND (reference sequence). The V end was cut by 0 bases, the J end by 3 bases, with 11 bases between.

V is TRBV7-6 and J is TRBJ2-3; TRBD2 aligns across 8 bases. CDR3 length: 18 residues. Looked up from germline, CDR1 is SGHVS and CDR2 is FNYEAQ. Unmatched junction bases numbered 14, after V lost 5 bases and J lost 1 base. CDR3 protein: CASSPEPTSAGGTDTQYF. Written as DNA, the CDR3 is TGTGCCAGCAGCCCGGAACCGACTAGCGCAGGAGGCACAGATACGCAGTATTTT.

As for this clone: Other DNA variants within this sample encode the same CDR3. This rearrangement joins TRBV5-1 to TRBJ1-3, with D possibly matching TRBD1 (5 bases). Trimming took off 3 bases at V and 1 base at J, with 8 bases between the two ends. Germline CDR1 SGHRS, CDR2 YFSETQ. CDR3 length: 14 residues. CDR3 sequence reads: CASSSQGSGNTIYF. In DNA form, the CDR3 reads TGCGCCAGCAGCTCCCAGGGATCTGGAAACACCATATATTTT.

There are a few counts of this clone. The chain employs TRBV7-2 and TRBJ2-7; 8 bases line up with TRBD1. Germline CDR1 and CDR2: SGHTA and FQGNSA. This CDR3 spans 14 amino acids. V dropped 5 bases and J dropped 2; count of bases not matched to a gene: 5. The CDR3 loop is CASSTRQGPYEQYF. DNA for the CDR3: TGTGCCAGCAGCACTAGACAGGGGCCCTACGAGCAGTACTTC.

The chain uses TRBV4-1 and TRBJ2-5, with 12 bases identical to TRBD2. The DNA end lines up better with TRBJ2-7; the J call may be wrong. Germline V gene data show CDR1 as MGHRA and CDR2 as YSYEKL. CDR3 size: 15 residues. CDR3 amino acids: CASSLSSGGAYEQYF. The CDR3 DNA is TGCGCCAGCAGCCTCTCTAGCGGGGGGGCCTACGAGCAGTACTTC.

Only a few counts were recorded for this clone. V is TRBV5-4 and J is TRBJ2-5; TRBD1 matches at 10 bases. Looked up from germline, CDR1 is SGHNT and CDR2 is YYREEE (reference sequence). The CDR3 extends over 14 amino acids. Trimming cost V 3 bases and J 4 bases; bases outside gene matches: 3. The DNA for the CDR3 is TGTGCCAGCAGCTGGGACAGGGGAGGAGAGACCCAGTACTTC. It yields the protein CASSWDRGGETQYF. The whole variable domain, filled in from reference TRBV5-4 and TRBJ2-5, reads ETGVTQSPTHLIKTRGQQVTLRCSSQSGHNTVSWYQQALGQGPQFIFQYYREEENGRGNFPPRFSGLQFPNYSSELNVNALELDDSALYLCASSWDRGGETQYFGPGTRLLVL.